This T cell receptor beta chain was sequenced for a study of cytomegalovirus exposure and HLA in healthy donors (dated by TCRdb to 2017 to 2019). About the study as a whole: According to a later analysis, the 120 or so validation repertoires were produced on the same platform as the 666 repertoires of the first cohort. The study combined high-throughput TCR immunosequencing, statistical association of individual TCRs with disease status, and machine learning to predict cytomegalovirus infection status. The study aimed to test whether cataloging public T cell receptors could reveal signatures of past pathogen exposure. Along with the roughly 670-subject first cohort, a separate validation cohort of more than 90 different subjects was used.

The library was generated by the immunoSEQ multiplex PCR assay. Per the source publication's procedure: A statistical classification framework was built to diagnose cytomegalovirus status from the catalog of TCR beta chain sequences. TCRdb mirrors the immuneACCESS table, restricted to in-frame sequences. Some clones are absent from its copies; in checked studies, under half trace to an unresolved V gene, and the reason for the others is unknown. That table gives V, J and clone size, and the DNA gave D and trimming. This sample is represented by approximately 260,000 clones; approximately 86% of them were singletons. The top ten hold roughly 1.2% of the sample. A word on this clone: It lacks a known antigen. Per-base quality was not reported, and no clone a single base away is much larger than it.

Paper-wide results and their limitations: A few of the identified cytomegalovirus-associated TCR beta chains were confirmed in vitro to be specific for cytomegalovirus antigens. The validation cohort had no HLA typing available for a later analysis, so co-occurrence within that cohort was assessed over all 130 or so repertoires. The study listed approximately 150 TCR beta chains as associated with cytomegalovirus. A later analysis found that TCRs clustered in the first cohort also tended to co-occur in the 95 to 150 validation repertoires, with 94% of cluster scores above 0. The classifier was reported to diagnose cytomegalovirus status with high specificity and sensitivity in both the original cohort and the validation cohort. While some public TCRs were present in many individuals, most TCR sequences turned up only very rarely across donors. The authors suggested that the approach could potentially be extended to other disease states and immunological phenotypes.

CDR1 MNHEY and CDR2 SMNVEV were looked up in the germline V gene (reference sequence). The CDR3 runs 14 residues from the cysteine to the phenylalanine. CDR3 DNA is the only sequence kept; it has 42 bases, read in frame from the first base. V was cut back by 5 bases and J by 0 bases, leaving a gap of 10 bases between them. Donors formed part of the validation cohort, which comprised over a hundred subjects and was distinct from the first cohort of under 800 subjects. This receptor chain uses TRBV27 and TRBJ1-2; the best D guess is TRBD1, with 6 bases matching. Source material: PBMCs. This clonotype was sampled from a woman in her twenties or thirties in good health and CMV-seropositive. The base sequence is TGTGCCAGCAGTCCCAGGGGTACTAACTATGGCTACACCTTC. Protein translation: CASSPRGTNYGYTF.